These 2 T cell receptor beta chains originate from one sample sequenced in a study of CD8 T cells in ankylosing spondylitis. Overall study findings and caveats: Seemingly characteristic of ankylosing spondylitis blood was a TCR beta motif consisting of 7 or 8 highly homologous variants.

TCRdb itself ran the 5' RACE reads through MiXCR, one entry per CDR3 protein. The sample lists approximately 520,000 distinct CDR3 sequences; about 5.4% were seen once. No antigens are known for them. The sequenced material came from blood, either unsorted or a sorted T cell fraction (not recorded which). These receptors all come from a male donor with ankylosing spondylitis.

This clonotype was recorded at least ten times. The rearrangement joins TRBV4-1 to TRBJ1-1, with TRBD1 identical over 7 bases. This CDR3 comprises 14 residues. The V and J ends lost 5 bases and 0 bases, in that order; junction bases with no gene match: 3. The germline gives CDR1 MGHRA, CDR2 YSYEKL. This CDR3 reads CASSTGVLNTEAFF. The CDR3 DNA reads TGCGCCAGCAGCACAGGGGTCTTGAACACTGAAGCTTTCTTT.

This clonotype was detected ten times or more. The J gene is TRBJ2-5, the V gene TRBV7-2; TRBD1 matches at 7 bases. The J segment lost 6 bases and the V segment lost 4 bases, leaving 14 bases of the junction unmatched. Germline assignment: CDR1 SGHTA and CDR2 FQGNSA. The CDR3 spans 16 residues. CDR3 sequence reads: CASSSQGSNLAKTQYF. CDR3 bases: TGTGCCAGCAGCTCACAGGGGTCCAACTTAGCGAAGACCCAGTACTTC.